The 21 T cell receptor beta chains below come from one sample, sequenced in a study of T cell repertoires in cytomegalovirus infection. For these TCRs, the target antigens are not known. Each CDR3 protein gets one entry after TCRdb re-called the reads with MiXCR. The sample shows about 920,000 distinct CDR3 sequences, around 29% of them seen only once. The sample was cultured CD8+ T cells from PBMCs, taken from culture after CMV antigen stimulation. These TCRs come from a human donor in good health (CMV status not recorded). Some clones in this sample may be carry-over from other donors' samples.

This clonotype was seen more than once but under ten times. The chain has TRBV7-9 and TRBJ1-5; the D is unclear. The CDR3 has 16 amino acids. The germline CDR1 and CDR2 sequences are SEHNR and FQNEAQ (reference sequence). V gave up 4 bases and J gave up 1 base, with 14 bases separating them. This chain's CDR3 is CASSSREGGSNQPQHF. The CDR3, as DNA: TGTGCCAGCAGCTCCCGGGAGGGCGGGAGCAATCAGCCCCAGCATTTT.

As for this clonotype: The germline gene is not matched at one end of the junction; a read error may be the cause. V is TRBV7-9 and J is TRBJ1-5; D possibly corresponds to TRBD1 (6 bases). Germline assignment: CDR1 SEHNR and CDR2 FQNEAQ (reference sequence). The CDR3 runs to 14 residues. CDR3 sequence reads: CVSSLAGAGQPQHF. Here the CDR3 DNA reads TGTGTCAGCAGCTTAGCAGGGGCGGGGCAGCCCCAGCATTTT.

The V and J genes are TRBV6-2 or TRBV6-3 and TRBJ1-4; D uncertain. The ends were cut back, 2 bases at V and 8 bases at J, with 12 bases in the middle. CDR1 and CDR2 from the germline V gene are MNHEY and SVGEGT. This CDR3 is built from 14 residues. CDR3 sequence (DNA): TGTGCCAGCAGTTACGGGCCACTGGAGGAAAAACTGTTTTTT. It translates to CASSYGPLEEKLFF.

V and J are TRBV10-3 and TRBJ1-4, with 7 bases matching TRBD1. V trimming: 11 bases; J trimming: 3 bases; junction bases outside the gene matches: 12. The CDR3 contains 15 residues. Germline V lookup: CDR1 ENHRY, CDR2 SYGVKD. CDR3 amino acids: CAVRQGTRANEKLFF. The CDR3 DNA is TGTGCCGTAAGACAGGGAACTCGGGCTAATGAAAAACTGTTTTTT.

V usage is TRBV2 and J usage is TRBJ2-5; the match to TRBD1 covers 7 bases. J was trimmed by 2 bases and V by 0 bases; bases with no gene match: 12. The germline V gene has CDR1 SNHLY and CDR2 FYNNEI. The CDR3 covers 18 residues. This CDR3 reads CASSEALLRDREQETQYF. CDR3 sequence (DNA): TGTGCCAGCAGTGAAGCGCTTCTTCGGGACAGAGAACAAGAGACCCAGTACTTC.

V gene TRBV5-4 combines with J gene TRBJ2-3; D call uncertain. The V gene's germline CDR1 is SGHNT and CDR2 YYREEE (reference sequence). This CDR3 contains 12 residues. V was shortened by 0 bases and J by 7 bases, with 6 bases between the two germline ends. CDR3 nucleotide sequence: TGTGCCAGCAGCTTGGATACCCATACGCAGTATTTT. It is translated as CASSLDTHTQYF.

V is TRBV15 and J is TRBJ1-4; D not resolved. The germline V gene has CDR1 LNHNV and CDR2 YYDKDF (reference sequence). Trimming left V 5 bases short and J 5 bases short, with 9 bases between. This CDR3 has 13 residues. The CDR3 DNA reads as TGTGCCACCAGCTTAGTCCTAAATGAAAAACTGTTTTTT. This translates into CATSLVLNEKLFF.

This clonotype was detected many times. The chain joins TRBV6-5 to TRBJ2-7, with unresolved D. The CDR3 runs to 11 residues. V was pared by 8 bases and J by 4 bases, with 9 bases between. CDR1 MNHEY and CDR2 SVGAGI come from the germline V gene. In DNA, the CDR3 is TGTGCCAGCCGGACGGCGTACGAGCAGTACTTC. Translating it yields CASRTAYEQYF.

This clonotype was counted between two and nine times. The gene calls are TRBV18 and TRBJ2-5; D unclear. The CDR3 is 13 amino acids. The germline gives CDR1 KGHSH, CDR2 LQKENI. V dropped 1 base and J dropped 4 bases, with 7 bases sitting between them. In nucleotides, the CDR3 is TGTGCCAGCTCACCACTTAGTAGAGAGACCCAGTACTTC. Translating it yields CASSPLSRETQYF.

This clonotype showed up just a few times. The rearrangement joins TRBV12-3 or TRBV12-4 to TRBJ2-7, with a weak D call TRBD2 (6 bases). This CDR3 has 15 residues. V lost 1 base, J lost 3 bases, and 13 bases lay in between. CDR3 loop: CASSLGRGPHYEQYV. In nucleotides, the CDR3 is TGTGCCAGCAGTTTAGGGCGGGGACCACACTACGAGCAGTACGTC.

This clonotype was detected a few times. The chain recombines TRBV6-8 with TRBJ1-2, with 7 bases lining up with TRBD1. Per germline, CDR1 MNHGY and CDR2 SAAAGT. Unmatched junction bases numbered 29, after V lost 5 bases and J lost 8 bases. The CDR3 totals 20 residues. The CDR3 nucleotides read TGTGCCAGCAGTCTTTATCCATGGGAGACCGGGACAGATCAATTCGGGGGCTACACCTTC. Amino acid sequence: CASSLYPWETGTDQFGGYTF.

This clonotype was detected a few times. This chain joins TRBV27 and TRBJ1-2, with D tentatively TRBD1 (6 bases). This CDR3 has 15 amino acids. CDR1 MNHEY and CDR2 SMNVEV come from the germline V gene (reference sequence). V lost 3 bases to trimming and J lost 3 bases, with 14 bases between them. The CDR3 spells CASSLLGARDYGYTF. The DNA of the CDR3 is TGTGCCAGCAGTTTGTTGGGGGCCAGGGACTATGGCTACACCTTC.

Only a few counts were recorded for this clonotype. In DNA, the CDR3 is TGTGCCAGCAGTTTCAGGGGGTCCTACGAGCAGTACGTC. Protein product: CASSFRGSYEQYV. This chain joins TRBV6-2 or TRBV6-3 and TRBJ2-7; 7 bases map to TRBD1. V lost 4 bases to trimming and J lost 1 base; unmatched junction nucleotides: 1. The CDR3 contains 13 residues. Germline V gene lookup returns CDR1 MNHEY and CDR2 SVGEGT.

The chain is built from TRBV19 and TRBJ2-1; D ambiguous. Germline-derived CDR1 and CDR2 are LNHDA and SQIVND (reference sequence). This CDR3 comprises 14 residues. Trimming left V 4 bases short and J 0 bases short, with 7 bases between. The CDR3 here is CASSKTYSYNEQFF. The CDR3 DNA sequence: TGTGCCAGTAGTAAGACATACTCCTACAATGAGCAGTTCTTC. Looking up the rest from reference TRBV19 and TRBJ2-1 gives the full variable domain: DGGITQSPKYLFRKEGQNVTLSCEQNLNHDAMYWYRQDPGQGLRLIYYSQIVNDFQKGDIAEGYSVSREKKESFPLTVTSAQKNPTAFYLCASSKTYSYNEQFFGPGTRLTVL.

This chain uses TRBV4-2 with TRBJ1-5; TRBD1 is a possible D gene (5 bases). The germline CDR1 and CDR2 sequences are LGHNA and YNFKEQ. Trimming cost V 4 bases and J 2 bases, with 30 bases left between them. The length of the CDR3 is 21 residues. The CDR3 DNA sequence: TGTGCCAGCAGCCCGAGTCACCCCGTGATGGACAAGTTGGGTCGCAATCAGCCCCAGCATTTT. This encodes CASSPSHPVMDKLGRNQPQHF.

This clonotype was seen a handful of times. This chain connects TRBV7-9 to TRBJ1-4; D is unclear. Trimming removed 5 bases from V and 8 bases from J, with 18 bases in between. Germline V gene lookup returns CDR1 SEHNR and CDR2 FQNEAQ (reference sequence). The CDR3 is 15 amino acids. For the CDR3, the DNA is TGTGCCAGCAGCACGACCCAGGCTTGGGAGGAAAAACTGTTTTTT. It is translated as CASSTTQAWEEKLFF.

The chain has TRBV4-2 and TRBJ1-5; D is perhaps TRBD1 (6 bases). The ends were cut back, 0 bases at V and 4 bases at J, with 13 bases in the middle. The CDR3 totals 16 residues. The V gene's germline CDR1 is LGHNA and CDR2 YNFKEQ. The CDR3 protein is CASSQEPGAWNQPQHF. In nucleotides, the CDR3 is TGTGCCAGCAGCCAAGAGCCGGGGGCTTGGAATCAGCCCCAGCATTTT.

The chain links TRBV20-1 to TRBJ2-1; TRBD2 agrees at 10 bases. The germline gives CDR1 DFQATT, CDR2 SNEGSKA (reference sequence). The CDR3 has 16 residues. V shed 0 bases and J 4 bases; nucleotides not matched to a gene: 6. In nucleotides, the CDR3 is TGCAGTGCTAGAGACCTCGGACTAGCGGTGTACAATGAGCAGTTCTTC. It translates to CSARDLGLAVYNEQFF.

The J gene is TRBJ2-1, the V gene TRBV19; D unresolved. This CDR3 has 12 residues. Looked up from germline, CDR1 is LNHDA and CDR2 is SQIVND (reference sequence). Between the trimmed V and J ends, which lost 6 bases and 4 bases, there was a span of 7 bases. The CDR3 protein is CASRVGYNEQFF. CDR3 sequence (DNA): TGTGCCAGTAGGGTCGGGTACAATGAGCAGTTCTTC.

This clonotype was recorded a few times. The chain links TRBV27 to TRBJ1-3; the match to TRBD1 covers 7 bases. The length of the CDR3 is 14 residues. The germline V gene encodes CDR1 MNHEY and CDR2 SMNVEV (reference sequence). Unmatched junction bases numbered 5, after V lost 5 bases and J lost 4 bases. DNA for the CDR3: TGTGCCAGCAGTCGAGGGGGCGAGGGAAACACCATATATTTT. Translation gives CASSRGGEGNTIYF.

This clonotype occurred a few times. This chain uses TRBV4-2 with TRBJ2-3; no clear D. Germline V gives CDR1 LGHNA, CDR2 YNFKEQ. This CDR3 region has 14 residues. The V end was cut by 0 bases, the J end by 2 bases, with 6 bases between. The DNA for the CDR3 is TGTGCCAGCAGCCAAGAAGCGATCACAGATACGCAGTATTTT. Translation gives CASSQEAITDTQYF.